What follows are 2 T cell receptor beta chains derived from one specimen sequenced in a study of T cell repertoires in cytomegalovirus infection. One entry per CDR3 protein results from TCRdb running MiXCR on the reads. Seen here are roughly 700,000 distinct CDR3 sequences, 30% to 35% observed once, and the top ten hold over 15%. These TCRs are of unknown antigen specificity. Specimen: cultured PBMCs, collected from culture after CMV antigen stimulation. Receptors originate from a human donor in good health (CMV status not recorded). Some clones in this sample may be carry-over from other donors' samples.

The V and J genes are TRBV20-1 and TRBJ1-5; D call uncertain. Germline V gene sequence: CDR1 DFQATT, CDR2 SNEGSKA (reference sequence). This CDR3 comprises 12 residues. Trimming removed 3 bases from V and 2 bases from J, with 5 bases in between. The CDR3 here is CSARMGNQPQHF. CDR3 bases: TGCAGTGCTAGGATGGGCAATCAGCCCCAGCATTTT.

The chain employs TRBV7-9 and TRBJ1-4; D not certain. Germline CDR1 SEHNR, CDR2 FQNEAQ (reference sequence). The CDR3 is made up of 15 amino acids. Trimming removed 5 bases at V and 5 bases at J, with 15 bases between. CDR3 protein: CASSQGRKGNEKLFF. CDR3 DNA: TGTGCCAGCAGCCAAGGACGAAAAGGAAATGAAAAACTGTTTTTT.